This T cell receptor (beta chain) was captured in a study of vaccination effects on CD4 cells after COVID-19. Germline V CDR1 and CDR2: SGHRS, YFSETQ. This CDR3 comprises 13 residues. The V and J ends lost 5 bases and 4 bases respectively, with 10 bases between them. ViraFEST assay sequencing came after antigen-specific CD4+ T cells were expanded with viral peptide pools. Once cultured for roughly nine days, the cells underwent separation to obtain CD4+ T cells. Vaccinees lacked prior SARS-CoV-2 infection and tested negative for nucleocapsid antibodies. By sample fraction, this clone is large. The target antigen is unknown. The sample has other DNA sequences that encode this CDR3 too. Profiling relied on immunoSEQ multiplex PCR, and the TCRdb table lists in-frame clones only, not all of them. This sample has about 20,000 clones; roughly 78% occur once, and the top ten carry 9.1%.

Sequences were derived from CD4+ T cells from PBMCs cultured with HCoV-NL63 spike peptides, sampled before COVID-19 vaccination. This clonotype originated in a human donor who received a COVID-19 vaccine. The chain is built from TRBV5-1 and TRBJ1-5; D is perhaps TRBD1 (6 bases). This CDR3 reads CASSSGQNQPQHF. DNA for the CDR3: TGCGCCAGCAGTTCCGGACAGAATCAGCCCCAGCATTTT.